These 13 T cell receptor beta chains were sequenced from one sample in a study of blood T cell repertoires in COVID-19. Sequencing used immunoSEQ multiplex PCR; TCRdb keeps in-frame clones, though not all of them. The table shows some 270,000 clones, with around 86% occurring only once. Sequenced input: peripheral blood. These receptors all stem from a man aged 40-49 years with active or convalescent COVID-19.

This clone was seen only a few times. The CDR3 loop reads CASSPLLRQGLHTEAFF. Here the CDR3 DNA reads TGTGCCAGCAGCCCTCTACTCCGACAGGGATTGCACACTGAAGCTTTCTTT. The chain carries TRBV9 and TRBJ1-1, with 7 bases matching TRBD1. Germline V gene lookup returns CDR1 SGDLS and CDR2 YYNGEE. There are 17 residues in the CDR3. V was clipped by 4 bases and J by 3 bases; unmatched bases: 15.

This chain links TRBV2 with TRBJ2-5; 7 nucleotides agree with TRBD1. Germline assignment: CDR1 SNHLY and CDR2 FYNNEI. V lost 6 bases to trimming and J lost 3 bases; unmatched junction nucleotides: 1. The CDR3 is made up of 12 amino acids. This CDR3 is CASRGTEETQYF. The CDR3 DNA follows: TGTGCCAGCAGGGGGACAGAAGAGACCCAGTACTTC.

The CDR3 reads CASSYWRTDGVGQPQHF. The CDR3 DNA reads TGTGCCAGCAGTTACTGGAGGACTGACGGAGTGGGTCAGCCCCAGCATTTT. The chain is built from TRBV6-2 or TRBV6-3 and TRBJ1-5; unclear D gene. The CDR3 loop spans 17 amino acids. CDR1 is MNHEY, CDR2 SVGEGT, per germline. V was clipped by 1 base and J by 6 bases, with 19 bases between them.

This clone has more than one count but fewer than ten. The chain has TRBV7-9 and TRBJ2-5; TRBD1 matches 8 bases. CDR3 size: 15 residues. The germline CDR1 and CDR2 sequences are SEHNR and FQNEAQ (reference sequence). Losses at the gene ends were 0 bases for V and 5 bases for J; bases not matched to a gene: 5. This chain's CDR3 is CASSLAGQGGETQYF. CDR3 nucleotides: TGTGCCAGCAGCTTAGCCGGACAGGGTGGGGAGACCCAGTACTTC.

V usage is TRBV11-2 and J usage is TRBJ1-1, with D unclear. The germline CDR1 and CDR2 sequences are SGHAT and FQNNGV. Between the trimmed V and J ends, which lost 1 base and 5 bases, there was a span of 11 bases. The CDR3 covers 14 residues. This chain's CDR3 is CASSLVYGFTEAFF. CDR3 DNA: TGTGCCAGCAGCTTAGTTTACGGGTTTACTGAAGCTTTCTTT.

This clone was observed a handful of times. V gene TRBV27 combines with J gene TRBJ2-2; tentatively, D is TRBD1 (5 bases). Germline lookup yields CDR1 MNHEY and CDR2 SMNVEV (reference sequence). The CDR3 consists of 16 residues. Trimming cost V 5 bases and J 6 bases, with 19 bases left between them. CDR3 sequence (DNA): TGTGCCAGCAGTACAAGGGGCCGCGGCCGGGCCGGGGAGCTGTTTTTT. It codes for CASSTRGRGRAGELFF.

The DNA of the CDR3 is TGTGCCAGCAGCGGGACAGCGACTGAAGCTTTCTTT. Translating gives CASSGTATEAFF. The V gene is TRBV5-4, the J gene TRBJ1-1; TRBD1 matches 7 bases. J lost 5 bases, V lost 4 bases, and 2 bases had no gene match. The CDR3 loop spans 12 amino acids. Germline V gene lookup returns CDR1 SGHNT and CDR2 YYREEE (reference sequence).

The CDR3 is CASGLVGGTDTQYF. The CDR3 DNA is TGTGCTAGTGGTTTAGTAGGAGGCACAGATACGCAGTATTTT. V and J are TRBV12-5 and TRBJ2-3; D unresolved. With 3 bases removed from V and 1 base from J, the gap between germline ends came to 8 bases. The CDR3 runs 14 residues. From germline, CDR1 is LGHNT and CDR2 FRNRAP.

V gene TRBV29-1 combines with J gene TRBJ2-2, with a weak D call TRBD1 (5 bases). Trimming took off 8 bases at V and 1 base at J, with 14 bases between the two ends. The germline gives CDR1 SQVTM, CDR2 ANQGSEA. The CDR3 extends over 14 amino acids. The CDR3 DNA follows: TGCAGCTCTAAGGGGTGGGGGAACACCGGGGAGCTGTTTTTT. Its protein is CSSKGWGNTGELFF.

CDR3 sequence (DNA): TGTGCCAGCAGCGCAAGGACAATGGATGGCTACACCTTC. Encoded protein: CASSARTMDGYTF. The chain joins TRBV7-2 to TRBJ1-2; the D gene is possibly TRBD1 (5 bases). Germline assignment: CDR1 SGHTA and CDR2 FQGNSA. Trimming took 5 bases from V and 6 from J, leaving 13 bases between them. CDR3 length equals 13 residues.

The chain joins TRBV6-5 to TRBJ2-4, with a weak D call TRBD2 (5 bases). The CDR3 spans 11 residues. V lost 7 bases and J lost 4, with 5 bases in between. Germline V gene sequence: CDR1 MNHEY, CDR2 SVGAGI. CDR3 in amino acids: CASTGKNIQYF. In DNA form, the CDR3 reads TGTGCCAGCACGGGAAAAAACATTCAGTACTTC.

This clone was counted once. The CDR3 here is CASSFEGAASTEAFF. CDR3 sequence (DNA): TGTGCCAGCAGCTTTGAGGGGGCGGCAAGCACTGAAGCTTTCTTT. The gene calls are TRBV7-9 and TRBJ1-1; 7 nucleotides match TRBD1. Losses at the gene ends were 3 bases for V and 4 bases for J; bases not matched to a gene: 8. The CDR3 is 15 amino acids. Germline assignment: CDR1 SEHNR and CDR2 FQNEAQ (reference sequence).

This chain joins TRBV4-1 and TRBJ1-2, with D perhaps TRBD1 (6 bases). CDR3 length: 17 residues. V shed 0 bases and J shed 7 bases, with 21 bases lying between them. Germline loops: CDR1 MGHRA, CDR2 YSYEKL. This CDR3 reads CASSQDWTSRQGSGYTF. CDR3 in DNA: TGCGCCAGCAGCCAAGATTGGACCTCCCGGCAGGGGAGTGGCTACACCTTC.